This T cell receptor beta chain was retrieved from a study of blood T cell repertoires in COVID-19. About the research overall: Donors in the United States, Italy and Spain gave samples during acute or convalescent COVID-19. PBMCs, B-cell-depleted T cells, or T cells were the source of the cDNA or gDNA that made up the material.

CDR3 size: 15 residues. Unmatched junction bases numbered 8, after V lost 2 bases and J lost 6 bases. Germline assignment: CDR1 MDHEN and CDR2 SYDVKM. In the authors' methods: Estimated nucleated cell counts came from reference gene primer amplification. Data came from immunoSEQ multiplex PCR; TCRdb stores just in-frame clones and leaves some out. That table supplies the V and J calls and clone size; D and trimming were determined from the DNA. Of tens of thousands of clones in the sample, around 80% were seen once. Specimen: peripheral blood. The chain joins TRBV28 to TRBJ2-7; TRBD1 matches at 9 bases. The sequence was obtained from a human donor in a cohort sampled during active COVID-19. The DNA of the CDR3 is TGTGCCAGCAGTTTAGCCGGGACAGGGAGGCTCGAGCAGTACTTC. It codes for CASSLAGTGRLEQYF.